These T cell receptor beta chains were read from a single sample in a study of T cells in Graves' hyperthyroidism and ophthalmopathy. TCRdb processed the multiplex PCR reads anew with MiXCR; each CDR3 protein has one entry. The sample records hundreds of thousands of distinct CDR3 sequences, 19% being singletons. The specimen sequenced was blood. The origin of the receptors is a woman between 18 and 29 years old with Graves' hyperthyroidism. CDR3s include the opening cysteine and the closing phenylalanine or tryptophan. D genes are given only for firm matches. Size values are once, few and many counts, or a class for expanded clones, and some rows have none.

clone size: many
D gene: TRBD1
J gene: TRBJ1-2
V gene: TRBV12-3/TRBV12-4
CDR3 protein: CASSLTGAVYFYGYTF
CDR3 DNA: TGTGCCAGCAGCCTGACAGGGGCGGTCTATTTCTATGGCTACACCTTC

clone size: NA
D gene: NA
J gene: TRBJ1-5
V gene: TRBV12-3/TRBV12-4
CDR3 protein: CASRLGRFSNQPQHF
CDR3 DNA: TGTGCCAGCAGACTCGGACGGTTTAGCAATCAGCCCCAGCATTTT

clone size: many
D gene: NA
J gene: TRBJ2-5
V gene: TRBV7-2
CDR3 protein: CASSSRETQYF
CDR3 DNA: TGTGCCAGCAGCTCCAGGGAGACCCAGTACTTC

clone size: many
D gene: NA
J gene: TRBJ1-3
V gene: TRBV12-3/TRBV12-4
CDR3 protein: CASSLNTISGNTTYF
CDR3 DNA: TGTGCCAGCAGTTTAAACACGATCTCTGGAAACACCACATATTTT

clone size: many
D gene: NA
J gene: TRBJ1-1
V gene: TRBV20-1
CDR3 protein: CSARRVGVNTEAFF
CDR3 DNA: TGCAGTGCTAGACGGGTAGGGGTGAACACTGAAGCTTTCTTT

clone size: few
D gene: TRBD1
J gene: TRBJ2-2
V gene: TRBV4-1
CDR3 protein: CASRQPFTGENTGELFF
CDR3 DNA: TGCGCCAGCAGGCAGCCGTTTACAGGGGAGAACACCGGGGAGCTGTTTTTT

clone size: many
D gene: TRBD1
J gene: TRBJ1-5
V gene: TRBV11-2
CDR3 protein: CASSPGQGLKNSNQPQHF
CDR3 DNA: TGTGCCAGCAGCCCGGGACAGGGATTAAAAAATAGCAATCAGCCCCAGCATTTT

clone size: few
D gene: TRBD1
J gene: TRBJ2-7
V gene: TRBV28
CDR3 protein: CASSSWGQGEYEQYF
CDR3 DNA: TGTGCCAGCAGTTCTTGGGGACAGGGAGAATACGAGCAGTACTTC

clone size: many
D gene: NA
J gene: TRBJ1-6
V gene: TRBV6-1
CDR3 protein: CASSEKGVSSPLHF
CDR3 DNA: TGTGCCAGCAGTGAAAAGGGAGTGAGCTCACCCCTCCACTTT

clone size: NA
D gene: TRBD2
J gene: TRBJ2-2
V gene: TRBV11-1
CDR3 protein: CASRASGLANTGELFF
CDR3 DNA: TGTGCCAGCAGAGCTTCAGGACTAGCGAACACCGGGGAGCTGTTTTTT

clone size: many
D gene: TRBD1
J gene: TRBJ1-1
V gene: TRBV20-1
CDR3 protein: CSAQEDGQGGTEAFF
CDR3 DNA: TGCAGTGCCCAAGAGGACGGACAGGGCGGCACTGAAGCTTTCTTT

clone size: NA
D gene: TRBD2
J gene: TRBJ2-5
V gene: TRBV12-3/TRBV12-4
CDR3 protein: CASSTSGGPQETQYF
CDR3 DNA: TGTGCCAGCAGCACTAGCGGGGGGCCCCAAGAGACCCAGTACTTC

clone size: few
D gene: NA
J gene: TRBJ2-2
V gene: TRBV4-1
CDR3 protein: CASSQDTRYTGELFF
CDR3 DNA: TGCGCCAGCAGCCAAGATACTAGATACACCGGGGAGCTGTTTTTT

clone size: many
D gene: TRBD2
J gene: TRBJ2-5
V gene: TRBV4-2
CDR3 protein: CASSQVGGGAIETQYF
CDR3 DNA: TGTGCCAGCAGCCAAGTCGGCGGGGGGGCCATAGAGACCCAGTACTTC

clone size: NA
D gene: TRBD2
J gene: TRBJ2-7
V gene: TRBV6-5
CDR3 protein: CASSYGFSGGDYEQYF
CDR3 DNA: TGTGCCAGCAGTTACGGGTTTAGCGGGGGGGACTACGAGCAGTACTTC

clone size: few
D gene: NA
J gene: TRBJ1-3
V gene: TRBV5-6
CDR3 protein: CASSVDRRGITIYF
CDR3 DNA: TGTGCCAGCAGCGTCGACAGGAGAGGAATCACCATATATTTT

clone size: once
D gene: NA
J gene: TRBJ1-2
V gene: TRBV12-3/TRBV12-4
CDR3 protein: CASSFSGTSFYGYTF
CDR3 DNA: TGTGCCAGCAGTTTCTCCGGGACTAGCTTTTATGGCTACACCTTC

clone size: many
D gene: NA
J gene: TRBJ2-7
V gene: TRBV20-1
CDR3 protein: CSAQPPGGLGYEQYF
CDR3 DNA: TGCAGTGCTCAGCCCCCAGGAGGGTTGGGCTACGAGCAGTACTTC

clone size: many
D gene: NA
J gene: TRBJ1-5
V gene: TRBV10-2
CDR3 protein: CASSERGTSSRPQHF
CDR3 DNA: TGCGCCAGCAGTGAACGCGGGACATCTTCACGGCCCCAGCATTTT

clone size: few
D gene: NA
J gene: TRBJ1-1
V gene: TRBV5-1
CDR3 protein: CASSPRESNAEAFF
CDR3 DNA: TGCGCCAGCAGCCCGAGGGAGTCGAACGCTGAAGCTTTCTTT

clone size: many
D gene: NA
J gene: TRBJ1-1
V gene: TRBV5-1
CDR3 protein: CASSYTGTLSTEAFF
CDR3 DNA: TGCGCCAGCAGCTATACCGGAACCCTGAGCACTGAAGCTTTCTTT

clone size: NA
D gene: NA
J gene: TRBJ1-1
V gene: TRBV12-3/TRBV12-4
CDR3 protein: CASSARGQAVEAFF
CDR3 DNA: TGTGCCAGCAGTGCTCGAGGGCAGGCGGTAGAAGCTTTCTTT

clone size: NA
D gene: TRBD2
J gene: TRBJ2-5
V gene: TRBV28
CDR3 protein: CASSSSGLAGAGWKTQYF
CDR3 DNA: TGTGCCAGCAGTTCCTCGGGACTAGCGGGAGCTGGTTGGAAGACCCAGTACTTC

clone size: many
D gene: TRBD1
J gene: TRBJ1-2
V gene: TRBV6-1
CDR3 protein: CASREGQGFYGYTF
CDR3 DNA: TGTGCCAGCAGGGAGGGACAGGGGTTCTATGGCTACACCTTC

clone size: NA
D gene: NA
J gene: TRBJ2-5
V gene: TRBV11-2
CDR3 protein: CASSQNPGETKYF
CDR3 DNA: TGTGCCAGCAGCCAAAACCCTGGGGAGACCAAGTACTTC

clone size: many
D gene: NA
J gene: TRBJ1-1
V gene: TRBV4-2
CDR3 protein: CASSQVYSLDTEAFF
CDR3 DNA: TGTGCCAGCAGCCAAGTATACAGCCTGGACACTGAAGCTTTCTTT

clone size: NA
D gene: NA
J gene: TRBJ1-1
V gene: TRBV6-5
CDR3 protein: CASKLGGNTEAFF
CDR3 DNA: TGTGCCAGCAAGTTAGGTGGGAACACTGAAGCTTTCTTT

clone size: many
D gene: NA
J gene: TRBJ2-7
V gene: TRBV12-3/TRBV12-4
CDR3 protein: CASSLTPSGAEQYF
CDR3 DNA: TGTGCCAGCAGTTTAACACCCTCCGGGGCCGAGCAGTACTTC

clone size: few
D gene: NA
J gene: TRBJ2-2
V gene: TRBV9
CDR3 protein: CASSKTVTNTGELFF
CDR3 DNA: TGTGCCAGCAGCAAGACAGTTACGAACACCGGGGAGCTGTTTTTT

clone size: many
D gene: TRBD2
J gene: TRBJ2-5
V gene: TRBV27
CDR3 protein: CASSPPGLAGASGTQYF
CDR3 DNA: TGTGCCAGCAGTCCCCCAGGACTAGCGGGGGCTTCTGGGACCCAGTACTTC

clone size: many
D gene: TRBD2
J gene: TRBJ2-7
V gene: TRBV20-1
CDR3 protein: CSAQPGGAAYEQYF
CDR3 DNA: TGCAGTGCCCAGCCCGGGGGGGCTGCCTACGAGCAGTACTTC

clone size: many
D gene: NA
J gene: TRBJ1-5
V gene: TRBV2
CDR3 protein: CASSEPNEWSNQPQHF
CDR3 DNA: TGTGCCAGCAGTGAACCGAACGAGTGGAGCAATCAGCCCCAGCATTTT

clone size: many
D gene: NA
J gene: TRBJ2-7
V gene: TRBV11-2
CDR3 protein: CASSTSRAWEQYF
CDR3 DNA: TGTGCCAGCAGCACCTCCAGGGCTTGGGAGCAGTACTTC

clone size: many
D gene: NA
J gene: TRBJ2-7
V gene: TRBV12-3/TRBV12-4
CDR3 protein: CASRQGGEQYF
CDR3 DNA: TGTGCCAGCAGGCAGGGTGGAGAGCAGTACTTC

clone size: many
D gene: NA
J gene: TRBJ1-1
V gene: TRBV11-3
CDR3 protein: CASSLDPKTEAFF
CDR3 DNA: TGTGCCAGCAGCTTAGATCCGAAGACTGAAGCTTTCTTT

clone size: many
D gene: TRBD1
J gene: TRBJ1-2
V gene: TRBV12-3/TRBV12-4
CDR3 protein: CASRTRDRGYGYTF
CDR3 DNA: TGTGCCAGCAGAACAAGAGACAGGGGGTATGGCTACACCTTC

clone size: NA
D gene: TRBD1
J gene: TRBJ1-1
V gene: TRBV19
CDR3 protein: CASSRDRGVEAFF
CDR3 DNA: TGTGCCAGTAGTAGAGACAGGGGAGTTGAAGCTTTCTTT

clone size: once
D gene: NA
J gene: TRBJ2-5
V gene: TRBV7-2
CDR3 protein: CASSLWVWGAYQETQYF
CDR3 DNA: TGTGCCAGCAGCTTATGGGTATGGGGGGCTTACCAAGAGACCCAGTACTTC

clone size: many
D gene: TRBD1
J gene: TRBJ2-7
V gene: TRBV29-1
CDR3 protein: CSVGGTGSYEQYF
CDR3 DNA: TGCAGCGTTGGAGGGACAGGGTCGTACGAGCAGTACTTC

clone size: many
D gene: TRBD1
J gene: TRBJ1-2
V gene: TRBV10-1
CDR3 protein: CASSENRGHGYTF
CDR3 DNA: TGCGCCAGCAGTGAGAACAGGGGACATGGCTACACCTTC

clone size: few
D gene: TRBD2
J gene: TRBJ2-5
V gene: TRBV28
CDR3 protein: CASSPRRGGRETQYF
CDR3 DNA: TGTGCCAGCAGCCCCCGGCGGGGGGGTAGGGAGACCCAGTACTTC

clone size: NA
D gene: NA
J gene: TRBJ2-7
V gene: TRBV6-1
CDR3 protein: CASSELPSGTRHEQYF
CDR3 DNA: TGTGCCAGCAGTGAATTACCCTCCGGGACCAGACACGAGCAGTACTTC

clone size: many
D gene: NA
J gene: TRBJ1-1
V gene: TRBV20-1
CDR3 protein: CSARVPDGNTEAFF
CDR3 DNA: TGCAGTGCTAGAGTCCCGGACGGGAACACTGAAGCTTTCTTT

clone size: many
D gene: NA
J gene: TRBJ2-2
V gene: TRBV30
CDR3 protein: CASGFLTGELFF
CDR3 DNA: TGTGCCTCCGGTTTCTTGACCGGGGAGCTGTTTTTT

clone size: many
D gene: TRBD1
J gene: TRBJ2-7
V gene: TRBV6-2/TRBV6-3
CDR3 protein: CASRATQGDEQYF
CDR3 DNA: TGTGCCAGCAGGGCCACACAGGGGGACGAGCAGTACTTC

clone size: many
D gene: NA
J gene: TRBJ2-7
V gene: TRBV20-1
CDR3 protein: CSARSDIGDYEQYF
CDR3 DNA: TGCAGTGCTAGATCTGACATCGGTGACTACGAGCAGTACTTC

clone size: NA
D gene: NA
J gene: TRBJ1-5
V gene: TRBV6-2/TRBV6-3
CDR3 protein: CASRRDGKKPQHF
CDR3 DNA: TGTGCCAGCAGACGGGACGGAAAAAAGCCCCAGCATTTT

clone size: few
D gene: NA
J gene: TRBJ1-5
V gene: TRBV6-2/TRBV6-3
CDR3 protein: CASSYGGRLQHF
CDR3 DNA: TGTGCCAGCAGTTACGGGGGGCGGCTCCAGCATTTT

clone size: NA
D gene: NA
J gene: TRBJ2-7
V gene: TRBV7-9
CDR3 protein: CASSYKSYEQYF
CDR3 DNA: TGTGCCAGCAGCTATAAGTCCTACGAGCAGTACTTC

clone size: many
D gene: NA
J gene: TRBJ1-1
V gene: TRBV11-2
CDR3 protein: CASSLSGGSNTEAFF
CDR3 DNA: TGTGCCAGCAGCTTATCTGGAGGATCGAACACTGAAGCTTTCTTT

clone size: many
D gene: NA
J gene: TRBJ1-1
V gene: TRBV7-2
CDR3 protein: CASSRGLMSTEAFF
CDR3 DNA: TGTGCCAGCAGCCGGGGATTGATGAGCACTGAAGCTTTCTTT

clone size: many
D gene: NA
J gene: TRBJ2-7
V gene: TRBV2
CDR3 protein: CASGTYEQYF
CDR3 DNA: TGTGCCAGCGGAACCTACGAGCAGTACTTC

clone size: many
D gene: NA
J gene: TRBJ1-5
V gene: TRBV6-1
CDR3 protein: CASSEGSHFTGWGTPQHF
CDR3 DNA: TGTGCCAGCAGTGAAGGCTCTCATTTCACGGGTTGGGGTACTCCCCAGCATTTT

clone size: many
D gene: NA
J gene: TRBJ1-2
V gene: TRBV6-1
CDR3 protein: CASSRRTVYGYTF
CDR3 DNA: TGTGCCAGCAGCAGGAGGACGGTCTATGGCTACACCTTC

clone size: many
D gene: NA
J gene: TRBJ2-6
V gene: TRBV28
CDR3 protein: CASSPYSSSGANVLTF
CDR3 DNA: TGTGCCAGCAGCCCCTATTCTAGCTCTGGGGCCAACGTCCTGACTTTC

clone size: NA
D gene: TRBD1
J gene: TRBJ1-5
V gene: TRBV19
CDR3 protein: CASSLTGAGQPQHF
CDR3 DNA: TGTGCCAGTAGTCTTACAGGGGCCGGTCAGCCCCAGCATTTT

clone size: many
D gene: TRBD2
J gene: TRBJ2-1
V gene: TRBV6-5
CDR3 protein: CASSLLAGGPNEQFF
CDR3 DNA: TGTGCCAGCAGCCTACTAGCGGGGGGGCCCAATGAGCAGTTCTTC

clone size: many
D gene: TRBD2
J gene: TRBJ2-2
V gene: TRBV11-1
CDR3 protein: CASSLRRGANTGELFF
CDR3 DNA: TGTGCCAGCAGCTTAAGGCGGGGGGCCAACACCGGGGAGCTGTTTTTT

clone size: few
D gene: NA
J gene: TRBJ1-5
V gene: TRBV5-5
CDR3 protein: CASSLEAGGNQPQHF
CDR3 DNA: TGTGCCAGCAGCTTGGAGGCGGGAGGCAATCAGCCCCAGCATTTT